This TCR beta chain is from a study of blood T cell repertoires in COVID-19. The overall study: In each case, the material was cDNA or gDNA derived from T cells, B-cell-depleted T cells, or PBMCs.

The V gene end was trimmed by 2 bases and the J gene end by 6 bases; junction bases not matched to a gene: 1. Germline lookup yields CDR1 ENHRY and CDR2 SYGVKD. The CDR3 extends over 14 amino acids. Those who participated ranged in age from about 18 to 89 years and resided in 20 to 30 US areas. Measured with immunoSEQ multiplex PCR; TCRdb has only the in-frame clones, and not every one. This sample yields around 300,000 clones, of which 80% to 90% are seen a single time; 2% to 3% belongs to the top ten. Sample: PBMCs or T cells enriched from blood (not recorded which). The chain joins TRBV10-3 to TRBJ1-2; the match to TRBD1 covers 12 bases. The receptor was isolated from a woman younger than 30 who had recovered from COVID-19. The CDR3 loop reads CAISEGTGGNGYTF. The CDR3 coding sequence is TGTGCCATCAGTGAGGGGACAGGGGGCAATGGCTACACCTTC.